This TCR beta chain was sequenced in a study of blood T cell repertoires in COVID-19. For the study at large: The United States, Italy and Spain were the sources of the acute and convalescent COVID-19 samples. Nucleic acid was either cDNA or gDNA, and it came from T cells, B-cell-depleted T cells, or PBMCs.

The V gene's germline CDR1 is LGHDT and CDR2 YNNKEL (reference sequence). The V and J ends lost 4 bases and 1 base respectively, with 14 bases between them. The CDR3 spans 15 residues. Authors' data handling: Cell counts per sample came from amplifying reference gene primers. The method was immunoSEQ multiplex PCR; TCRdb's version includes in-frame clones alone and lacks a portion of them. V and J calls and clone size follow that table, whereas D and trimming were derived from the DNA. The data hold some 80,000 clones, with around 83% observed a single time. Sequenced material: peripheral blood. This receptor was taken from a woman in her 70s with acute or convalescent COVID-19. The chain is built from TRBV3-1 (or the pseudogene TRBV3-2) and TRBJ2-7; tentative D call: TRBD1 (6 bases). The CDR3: CASSPRDRGSYEQYF. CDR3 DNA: TGTGCCAGCAGCCCAAGGGATAGGGGGTCCTACGAGCAGTACTTC.